The clone carrying this T cell receptor (beta chain) appeared once. This sample stems from a study of cytomegalovirus exposure and HLA in healthy donors. The CDR3 spans 13 residues. Trimming cost V 6 bases and J 7 bases; bases outside gene matches: 3. The V gene's germline CDR1 is LNHDA and CDR2 SQIVND (reference sequence). Generated by immunoSEQ multiplex PCR, the TCRdb table keeps only in-frame clones and is missing some. Of 85,000 to 120,000 clones listed, about 87% are singletons. The sequencing sample was made of PBMCs. This rearrangement joins TRBV19 to TRBJ1-6, with 7 bases lining up with TRBD1. This TCR came from a woman under 30 in good health and CMV-seropositive. CDR3 sequence: CASRGDRNSPLHF. CDR3 bases: TGTGCCAGTAGGGGGGACAGAAATTCACCCCTCCACTTT.